This passage covers 5 T cell receptor beta chains from one sample sequenced in a study of blood T cell repertoires in COVID-19. Generated by immunoSEQ multiplex PCR, the TCRdb table keeps only in-frame clones and is missing some. The table shows approximately 16,000 clones, with 86% occurring only once. Specimen: peripheral blood. The receptors were gathered from a man aged 60 to 69 with acute or convalescent COVID-19.

This clone is a singleton in its sample. V and J are TRBV12-3 or TRBV12-4 and TRBJ1-2; a possible D gene is TRBD1 (6 bases). With 3 bases removed from V and 8 bases from J, the gap between germline ends came to 10 bases. This CDR3 spans 12 amino acids. CDR3 loop: CASSFRQVGYTF. The CDR3 DNA is TGTGCCAGCAGTTTCCGACAGGTCGGCTACACCTTC.

The chain employs TRBV7-6 and TRBJ2-7, with TRBD2 as a possible D gene (5 bases). V was pared by 5 bases and J by 2 bases, with 16 bases between. The CDR3 totals 15 residues. Germline V gives CDR1 SGHVS, CDR2 FNYEAQ. The CDR3: CASSPSLGEAYEQYF. The DNA for the CDR3 is TGTGCCAGCAGCCCTTCTTTGGGAGAGGCCTACGAGCAGTACTTC.

V gene TRBV5-4 combines with J gene TRBJ2-3, with TRBD2 as a possible D gene (6 bases). Trimming removed 4 bases at V and 2 bases at J, with 14 bases between. The CDR3 totals 15 residues. CDR1 and CDR2 (germline): SGHNT, YYREEE (reference sequence). The CDR3 DNA follows: TGTGCCAGCAGCCTTAGGACTATTTTCACAGATACGCAGTATTTT. This encodes CASSLRTIFTDTQYF.

The chain employs TRBV6-2 or TRBV6-3 and TRBJ1-5; the D gene is possibly TRBD1 (5 bases). The CDR3 has 14 residues. Trimming pared 5 bases from V and 6 bases from J, leaving 14 bases between. CDR1 and CDR2 (germline): MNHEY, SVGEGT. CDR3 region: CASSTGGDTQPQHF. The CDR3 nucleotides read TGTGCCAGCAGTACCGGGGGGGATACTCAGCCCCAGCATTTT.

J is TRBJ1-3 and V is TRBV7-9; D not resolved. CDR1 is SEHNR and CDR2 is FQNEAQ in the germline V gene (reference sequence). Trimming took 1 base from V and 5 from J, leaving 9 bases between them. CDR3 length: 14 amino acids. The CDR3 is CASSLVAGRNTIYF. CDR3 nucleotide sequence: TGTGCCAGCAGCTTAGTCGCAGGAAGAAACACCATATATTTT.